This TCR beta chain came from a study of cytotoxic CD8 clonotypes in ibrutinib-treated CLL (dated by TCRdb to about 2021). About the study as a whole: The cohort had ten to twelve relapsed/refractory and 15 treatment-naive patients; roughly 17 were IGHV unmutated. Partial responses were observed in about 25 patients and complete responses in 2; after a median follow-up of 68 months, remission was maintained in 15 or so patients and progression was observed in some 12. Response samples were obtained after a median of approximately twelve months of treatment, with a range of about 6 to 36 months. An average of around 250,000 productive templates and approximately 90,000 productive rearrangements was obtained per sample. Of the 86 participants in the trial, about 25 had longitudinal samples available. Cryopreserved peripheral blood mononuclear cells were obtained prior to treatment, at the time of response, and at either disease progression or sustained remission. Every sample from remission and from progressive disease was obtained while the patients were still on ibrutinib.

The goal of deep resolution MiSeq sequencing was a depth between 1 in 1 million and 1 in 200,000 T cells, and coverage averaged 10x per clonotype. The immunoSEQ hsTCRB Kit was used to generate TCR beta libraries. The original methods were these. Data were analyzed with ImmunoSEQ Data Assistant and ImmunoSEQ Analyzer, with V, D and J genes assigned per IMGT definitions. Clonality was computed as one minus normalized Shannon entropy of productive rearrangement frequencies, ranging from 0 to 1. Public clonotype analysis was restricted to overrepresented clonotypes comprising at least 0.05% of each patient's repertoire. About a dozen age-matched healthy donor repertoires from immuneACCESS served as clonality controls. Sourced from immuneACCESS, this table was stored by TCRdb with only in-frame sequences that have V and J called. A share of the clones is absent; for the studies checked, an unresolved V gene accounts for under half, and the remainder has no known explanation. The DNA was the basis for D and trimming; V, J and clone size are from that table. Recorded for this sample are tens of thousands of clones; approximately 71% of them occurred a single time. The top ten constitute about 40% of the sample.

This clone was recorded a few times. The specificity of this receptor is unknown. The sample holds no much larger clone one base away, and base qualities are not on file. The paper as a whole reports these results and caveats: Baseline clonality exceeded that of age-matched healthy donors and correlated strongly with circulating CD8+ T-cell counts. Clonality increased at ibrutinib response, stayed stable in sustained remission, and fell back toward baseline at progression. Public clonotypes were rare and either contracted or stayed stable during treatment, and the rise in clonality at ibrutinib response reflected the expansion of private clonotypes. Sustained-remission and progressing patients did not have matched sampling times, and lymph node repertoires were not examined.

The sample's time point label, decoded: 12 to 13 months on ibrutinib. For TCR beta library preparation, about 2.2 micrograms of genomic DNA was extracted from cryopreserved PBMCs. Longitudinal blood samples from CLL patients receiving ibrutinib monotherapy were subjected to high-throughput TCR beta sequencing. The patients were enrolled in a single-center, open-label phase 2 trial of ibrutinib monotherapy. The clonotype was recovered from a human donor with chronic lymphocytic leukemia. The sample in question was PBMCs, obtained after 12 months of ibrutinib treatment.

The CDR3 region reads CSVGETGEQPQHF. The bases read TGCAGCGTTGGGGAGACAGGGGAACAGCCCCAGCATTTT. Rearrangement joined TRBV29-1 to TRBJ1-5, with 8 central nucleotides matching TRBD1. Taken from cysteine to phenylalanine, the CDR3 has 13 residues. The retained sequence is limited to the CDR3, 39 bases, with the frame set at the first base. Trimming removed 4 bases from V and 7 bases from J; the gene matches leave 6 bases unexplained. Based on the germline V gene, the CDR1 and CDR2 sequences are SQVTM and ANQGSEA. The CDR3, completed at both ends by the reference TRBV29-1 and TRBJ1-5 genes, gives the full variable domain SAVISQKPSRDICQRGTSLTIQCQVDSQVTMMFWYRQQPGQSLTLIATANQGSEATYESGFVIDKFPISRPNLTFSTLTVSNMSPEDSSIYLCSVGETGEQPQHFGDGTRLSIL.